Listed below are T cell receptor beta chains from one sample, sequenced in a study of cytomegalovirus exposure and HLA in healthy donors. Sequenced by immunoSEQ multiplex PCR; TCRdb stores in-frame clones only, minus some. The repertoire holds 90,000 or so clones, with about three quarters as singletons. Sequenced: PBMCs. The receptors were gathered from a boy under 18 in good health and CMV-seronegative. Both conserved end residues are part of each CDR3. The order of the fields is J gene, D gene, CDR3 length, clone size, V gene, CDR3 protein, CDR3 DNA. D genes are given only for firm matches. Only part of the rows carry a size: once, few, many, or a class if the clone is expanded.

TRBJ2-1 TRBD2 18 - TRBV5-4 CASSLALAAGGGYNEQFF TGTGCCAGCAGCTTGGCCCTCGCAGCGGGGGGGGGCTACAATGAGCAGTTCTTC
TRBJ2-6 TRBD1 17 few TRBV7-2 CASSFGTGGGGANVLTF TGTGCCAGCAGCTTTGGGACAGGGGGCGGTGGGGCCAACGTCCTGACTTTC
TRBJ1-1 - 15 - TRBV4-1 CASSQDEGVYTEAFF TGCGCCAGCAGCCAAGATGAAGGGGTTTACACTGAAGCTTTCTTT
TRBJ1-2 TRBD1 15 - TRBV6-5 CASSSGTGSPYGYTF TGTGCCAGCAGTTCCGGGACAGGGAGTCCCTATGGCTACACCTTC
TRBJ2-2 - 11 - TRBV5-6 CASSGGLELFF TGTGCCAGCAGCGGCGGTTTGGAGCTGTTTTTT
TRBJ1-1 TRBD1 13 - TRBV29-1 CSVSGGGDTEAFF TGCAGCGTTTCAGGGGGTGGGGACACTGAAGCTTTCTTT
TRBJ1-4 - 14 - TRBV29-1 CSAYPGGGVEKLFF TGCAGCGCGTATCCGGGGGGAGGGGTTGAAAAACTGTTTTTT
TRBJ2-4 - 16 - TRBV25-1 CASSELKRLAKNIQYF TGTGCCAGCAGTGAATTAAAGAGACTAGCCAAAAACATTCAGTACTTC
TRBJ1-1 - 12 - TRBV6-5 CASSYRGDEAFF TGTGCCAGCAGTTACCGCGGAGACGAAGCTTTCTTT
TRBJ1-4 - 14 - TRBV7-8 CASSPGDPWRGLFF TGTGCCAGCAGCCCCGGAGACCCGTGGAGGGGACTGTTTTTT
TRBJ1-1 - 13 - TRBV4-1 CASSQVGKTEAFF TGCGCCAGCAGCCAAGTCGGGAAAACTGAAGCTTTCTTT
TRBJ1-4 - 13 few TRBV6-5 CASSYTPGEKLFF TGTGCCAGCAGTTACACTCCCGGGGAAAAACTGTTTTTT
TRBJ1-4 - 15 - TRBV6-5 CASSVTGRVREKLFF TGTGCCAGCAGTGTCACAGGGCGAGTGAGGGAAAAACTGTTTTTT
TRBJ2-7 TRBD1 13 - TRBV30 CAWNQDRGYEQYF TGTGCCTGGAACCAAGACAGGGGCTACGAGCAGTACTTC
TRBJ1-2 TRBD1 14 - TRBV28 CASSFQGENYGYTF TGTGCCAGCAGTTTCCAGGGGGAAAACTATGGCTACACCTTC
TRBJ2-1 - 17 - TRBV9 CASSPGGSGWIYNEQFF TGTGCCAGCAGCCCAGGAGGTTCGGGCTGGATTTACAATGAGCAGTTCTTC
TRBJ2-3 - 14 - TRBV7-6 CASSLAPGIDTQYF TGTGCCAGCAGCTTAGCGCCAGGGATAGATACGCAGTATTTT
TRBJ2-2 - 12 - TRBV30 CAWSTGSGELFF TGTGCCTGGAGTACAGGGTCCGGGGAGCTGTTTTTT
TRBJ1-1 TRBD1 17 - TRBV7-2 CASRQTHRGLGVAEAFF TGTGCCAGCAGGCAAACACACAGGGGGCTTGGGGTGGCTGAAGCTTTCTTT
TRBJ1-2 TRBD1 15 few TRBV15 CATSRGRSGGHGYTF TGTGCCACCAGCAGAGGGCGCTCAGGGGGCCATGGCTACACCTTC
TRBJ2-7 TRBD2 15 - TRBV28 CASSFGGLAGNEQYF TGTGCCAGCAGCTTTGGGGGACTAGCGGGGAACGAGCAGTACTTC
TRBJ1-6 - 18 once TRBV7-2 CASSTRQTESSYNSPLHF TGTGCCAGCAGCACCCGCCAGACAGAAAGCTCCTATAATTCACCCCTCCACTTT
TRBJ1-4 - 13 - TRBV30 CAWKPNLVEKLFF TGTGCCTGGAAACCCAATCTAGTTGAAAAACTGTTTTTT
TRBJ2-1 TRBD2 14 - TRBV29-1 CSVEDTLGLAKQFF TGCAGCGTTGAGGATACCCTGGGACTAGCGAAGCAGTTCTTC
TRBJ2-3 TRBD2 14 - TRBV7-2 CASSYRDYTDTQYF TGTGCCAGCAGTTACCGGGACTACACAGATACGCAGTATTTT
TRBJ2-1 - 12 - TRBV25-1 CASPQGKNEQFF TGTGCCAGCCCCCAGGGGAAAAATGAGCAGTTCTTC
TRBJ2-1 - 11 - TRBV6-6 CASSYSHEQFF TGTGCCAGCAGTTACAGCCATGAGCAGTTCTTC
TRBJ1-5 - 12 - TRBV27 CASSTGNQPQHF TGTGCCAGCAGTACAGGTAATCAGCCCCAGCATTTT
TRBJ2-3 TRBD1 15 - TRBV7-9 CASSSGTGGTDTQYF TGTGCCAGCAGCTCCGGGACAGGGGGCACAGATACGCAGTATTTT
TRBJ1-1 - 14 - TRBV28 CASSESFWSTEAFF TGTGCCAGCTCAGAATCCTTTTGGAGCACTGAAGCTTTCTTT
TRBJ1-5 - 13 - TRBV27 CASSQSGYQPQHF TGTGCCAGCAGTCAATCAGGGTATCAGCCCCAGCATTTT
TRBJ2-5 - 14 - TRBV19 CASSRGGVGETQYF TGTGCCAGTAGTAGGGGAGGCGTTGGTGAGACCCAGTACTTC
TRBJ1-1 - 14 once TRBV28 CASSLWTANTEAFF TGTGCCAGCAGTCTTTGGACAGCGAACACTGAAGCTTTCTTT
TRBJ2-2 - 14 - TRBV25-1 CASSGQGRTGELFF TGTGCCAGCAGTGGTCAGGGAAGAACCGGGGAGCTGTTTTTT
TRBJ2-1 TRBD2 16 few TRBV11-2 CASSIGTSGGIDEQFF TGTGCCAGCAGCATAGGGACTAGCGGGGGGATAGATGAGCAGTTCTTC
TRBJ2-3 TRBD1 13 once TRBV7-2 CASSRTGTDTQYF TGTGCCAGCTCAAGGACAGGGACAGATACGCAGTATTTT
TRBJ2-2 TRBD2 14 - TRBV4-3 CASSQTSGAGELFF TGCGCCAGCAGCCAGACTAGCGGGGCGGGGGAGCTGTTTTTT
TRBJ1-1 TRBD1 16 - TRBV7-9 CASSLGDRGLETEAFF TGTGCCAGCAGCTTAGGGGACAGGGGGCTCGAAACTGAAGCTTTCTTT
TRBJ2-3 - 14 - TRBV28 CASSFRGAADTQYF TGTGCCAGCAGTTTCCGGGGGGCAGCAGATACGCAGTATTTT
TRBJ1-2 TRBD1 17 - TRBV5-4 CASSHGTGALPDYGYTF TGTGCCAGCAGCCATGGGACAGGGGCGCTTCCAGACTATGGCTACACCTTC
TRBJ1-1 - 16 once TRBV30 CAWSQTGGRRNTEAFF TGTGCCTGGAGTCAAACGGGGGGCAGGAGGAACACTGAAGCTTTCTTT
TRBJ2-7 - 13 - TRBV27 CASGQGGTYEQYF TGTGCCAGCGGTCAGGGGGGTACCTACGAGCAGTACTTC
TRBJ1-2 TRBD1 14 - TRBV7-9 CASSSWGTGNGYTF TGTGCCAGCAGCTCCTGGGGGACAGGGAATGGCTACACCTTC
TRBJ2-7 - 12 - TRBV6-1 CASTGLGHEQYF TGTGCCAGCACGGGTCTTGGCCACGAGCAGTACTTC
TRBJ2-3 TRBD2 16 - TRBV6-5 CASSWGLAQEGDTQYF TGTGCCAGCAGTTGGGGACTAGCGCAGGAGGGAGATACGCAGTATTTT
TRBJ1-5 TRBD1 14 once TRBV6-1 CASSDRTGNQPQHF TGTGCCAGCAGCGACCGGACAGGGAATCAGCCCCAGCATTTT
TRBJ2-5 TRBD2 14 - TRBV19 CASSYGGGQETQYF TGTGCCAGTAGTTACGGCGGGGGGCAAGAGACCCAGTACTTC
TRBJ1-1 TRBD1 13 - TRBV18 CASSFNRGVEAFF TGTGCCAGCTCATTTAACAGGGGAGTTGAAGCTTTCTTT